The clone carrying this TCR beta chain came up many times. Stated time point: newly diagnosed GD, antithyroid drugs for less than 3 months. With RNA extracted from PBMCs as input, the TCR library was made. Germline V gives CDR1 SGHRS, CDR2 YFSETQ. The CDR3 extends over 13 amino acids. Between the trimmed V and J ends, which lost 0 bases and 5 bases, there was a span of 6 bases. To make TCR beta libraries, researchers used iRepertoire HTBI primers and Arm-PCR of CDR3 regions. TCRdb passed the multiplex PCR reads through MiXCR, listing each CDR3 protein once. The sample lists approximately 300,000 distinct CDR3 sequences, 15% to 20% occurring once. These data belong to a study of regulatory T cells in long-lasting Graves disease.

This chain links TRBV5-1 with TRBJ1-5; no reliable D call. The receptor was isolated from a female donor with Graves disease. The material was peripheral blood mononuclear cells (PBMCs), obtained at new diagnosis, from a patient treated with antithyroid drugs. Here the CDR3 DNA reads TGCGCCAGCAGCTTGGTAGATGATCAGCCCCAGCATTTT. Encoded protein: CASSLVDDQPQHF.